This T cell receptor beta chain is from a study of blood T cell repertoires in COVID-19 (dated by TCRdb to the early 2020s). Turning to the overall study: The collaborator samples originated in the United States, Italy and Spain and spanned the acute and convalescent phases of COVID-19. The prospective study material was composed of cDNA or gDNA derived from T cells, B-cell-depleted T cells, or PBMCs. HLA class I and class II types, where available, came from metadata supplied by the sample provider rather than from assay-based typing. The samples were drawn from two sources: the first 160 participants of the ongoing ImmuneRACE study, and 1,200 or so subjects contributed by 6 global collaborators. A freely available public database, intended as a resource for researchers studying the immune response to SARS-CoV-2, is where the repertoires were released. Subjects who had been exposed to COVID-19, were actively infected with it, or had recovered from it provided the deeply sampled blood TCRbeta repertoires that made up the dataset. Sample metadata almost always included a de-identified subject ID, COVID-19 status, age in years and sex.

The collaborating institutions used their own protocols to collect whole blood in K2EDTA tubes. For TCRbeta analysis, collaborator samples were shipped as frozen whole blood, as isolated PBMCs, or as DNA extracted from either sample type. The immunoSEQ Assay, a bias-controlled multiplex PCR, was used to amplify TCRbeta CDR3 regions from genomic DNA. The study's own analysis went as follows. Within the assay, amplification of reference gene primers was used to estimate how many nucleated cells each sample contained. To quantify the absolute abundance of each unique TCRbeta CDR3 rearrangement, sequence reads were collapsed and filtered. For each sample, productive Simpson clonality was calculated as the square root of Simpson's diversity index across productive rearrangements. The source is immuneACCESS, and TCRdb retained only in-frame sequences with V and J called. Part of the clones is not carried over; for the studies checked, unresolved V genes explain less than half of this, and the remainder is unexplained. That table gives V, J and clone size, and the DNA gave D and trimming. Across this sample there are approximately 45,000 clones, with about nine tenths seen only once. The ten largest clones capture approximately 5% of the sample.

From cysteine to phenylalanine, the CDR3 is 15 amino acids long. Solely the CDR3 DNA is kept, with 45 bases framed from the first base. CDR1 and CDR2 (MGHRA, YSYEKL) derive from the germline V gene. Clipping removes 3 bases from V and 3 bases from J, with 7 as the unmatched junction base count. Remarks on this clone: What antigen it recognizes has not been identified. No base quality information exists; no much larger clone differs at one position.

What the authors observed across the whole study: Clinical and demographic metadata were provided uncurated, with the amount varying by source and participant.

Input material: peripheral blood. The chain is made from TRBV4-1 and TRBJ1-2, and TRBD1 matches 7 of the central bases. The receptor was isolated from a man aged 65 to 79 with acute or convalescent COVID-19. The CDR3 has the sequence CASSQGDSIYYGYTF. At the DNA level, the sequence is TGCGCCAGCAGCCAGGGGGACAGCATTTACTATGGCTACACCTTC.